This TCR beta chain was found in a study of PD-1 blockade in classical Hodgkin lymphoma. Comment on this clone: What it binds is unknown.

All patients relapsed after autologous stem cell transplantation, and brentuximab vedotin exposure varied. Best outcomes ranged across complete response, partial response and progressive disease. Whole-study results and caveats: Relapsed/refractory patients reportedly had the lowest baseline TCR diversity, below newly diagnosed patients, who were below healthy donors. CD4+ TCR diversity, unlike CD8+, rose significantly by C4D1.

Sequencing used immunoSEQ multiplex PCR; TCRdb keeps in-frame clones, though not all of them. This sample has more than 40,000 clones, with around nine tenths found just once. CDR1 is MDHEN, CDR2 SYDVKM, per germline. This CDR3 region has 12 residues. V shed 10 bases and J shed 1 base, with 8 bases lying between them. Here the sequenced sample was peripheral blood mononuclear cells (PBMCs), taken at baseline. This clonotype was obtained from a human donor with classical Hodgkin lymphoma. The chain combines TRBV28 with TRBJ1-5; TRBD1 is a possible D gene (5 bases). CDR3 region: CATQVSNQPQHF. CDR3 in DNA: TGTGCCACACAGGTGAGCAATCAGCCCCAGCATTTT. The full variable domain, completed using reference TRBV28 and TRBJ1-5, is DVKVTQSSRYLVKRTGEKVFLECVQDMDHENMFWYRQDPGLGLRLIYFSYDVKMKEKGDIPEGYSVSREKKERFSLILESASTNQTSMYLCATQVSNQPQHFGDGTRLSIL.